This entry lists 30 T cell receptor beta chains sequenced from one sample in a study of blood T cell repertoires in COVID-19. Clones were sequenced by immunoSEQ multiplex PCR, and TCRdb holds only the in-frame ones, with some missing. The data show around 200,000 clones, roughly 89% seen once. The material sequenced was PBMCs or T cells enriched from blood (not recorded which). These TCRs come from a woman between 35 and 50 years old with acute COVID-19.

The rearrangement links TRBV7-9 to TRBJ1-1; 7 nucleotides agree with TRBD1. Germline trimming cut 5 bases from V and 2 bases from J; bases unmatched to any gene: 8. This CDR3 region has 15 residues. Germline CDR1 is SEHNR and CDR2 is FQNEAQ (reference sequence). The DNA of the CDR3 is TGTGCCAGCAGCATCGGGAGACAGGGTAACACTGAAGCTTTCTTT. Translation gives CASSIGRQGNTEAFF.

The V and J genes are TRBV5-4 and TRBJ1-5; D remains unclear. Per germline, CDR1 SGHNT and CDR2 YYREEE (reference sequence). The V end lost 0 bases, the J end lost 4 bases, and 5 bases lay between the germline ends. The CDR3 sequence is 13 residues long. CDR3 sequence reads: CASSLDVNQPQHF. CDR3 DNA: TGTGCCAGCAGCTTGGATGTAAATCAGCCCCAGCATTTT.

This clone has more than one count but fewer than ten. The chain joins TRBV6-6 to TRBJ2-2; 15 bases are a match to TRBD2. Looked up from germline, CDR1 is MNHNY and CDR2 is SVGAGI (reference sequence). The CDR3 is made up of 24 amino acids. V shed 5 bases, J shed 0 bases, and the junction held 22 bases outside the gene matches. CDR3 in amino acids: CASSPRTSGGVLSKQRTNTGELFF. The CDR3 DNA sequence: TGTGCCAGCAGTCCTCGGACTAGCGGGGGGGTGTTGTCGAAACAACGAACGAACACCGGGGAGCTGTTTTTT.

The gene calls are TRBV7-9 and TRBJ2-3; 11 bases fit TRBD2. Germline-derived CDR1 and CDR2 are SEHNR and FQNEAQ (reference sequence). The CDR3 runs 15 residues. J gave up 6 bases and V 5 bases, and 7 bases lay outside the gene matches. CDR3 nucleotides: TGTGCCAGCAGCCCCCTAGCGGGGGGAGGGGATACGCAGTATTTT. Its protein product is CASSPLAGGGDTQYF.

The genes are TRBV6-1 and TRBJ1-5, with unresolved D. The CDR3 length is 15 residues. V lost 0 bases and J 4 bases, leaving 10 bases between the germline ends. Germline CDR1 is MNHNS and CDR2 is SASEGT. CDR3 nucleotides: TGTGCCAGCAGTGAAGCCGGACTGACTAATCAGCCCCAGCATTTT. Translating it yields CASSEAGLTNQPQHF.

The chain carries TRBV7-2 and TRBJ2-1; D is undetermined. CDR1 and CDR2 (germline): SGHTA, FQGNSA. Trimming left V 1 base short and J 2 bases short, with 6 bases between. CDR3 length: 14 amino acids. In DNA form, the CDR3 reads TGTGCCAGCAGCTTAGACTCAACCTACAATGAGCAGTTCTTC. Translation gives CASSLDSTYNEQFF.

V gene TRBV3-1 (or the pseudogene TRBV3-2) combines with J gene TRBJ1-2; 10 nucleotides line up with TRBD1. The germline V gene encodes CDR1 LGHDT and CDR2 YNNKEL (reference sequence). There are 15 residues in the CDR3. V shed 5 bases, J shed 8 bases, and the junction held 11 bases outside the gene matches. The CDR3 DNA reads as TGTGCCAGCAGCTTGGGGACAGGGGAGTCATTGGGCTACACCTTC. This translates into CASSLGTGESLGYTF.

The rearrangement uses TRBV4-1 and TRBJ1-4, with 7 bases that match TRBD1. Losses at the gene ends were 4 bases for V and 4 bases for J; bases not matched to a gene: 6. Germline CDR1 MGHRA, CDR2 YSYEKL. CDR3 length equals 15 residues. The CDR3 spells CASSRQTGNNEKLFF. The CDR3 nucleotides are TGCGCCAGCAGCCGACAGACAGGGAATAATGAAAAACTGTTTTTT.

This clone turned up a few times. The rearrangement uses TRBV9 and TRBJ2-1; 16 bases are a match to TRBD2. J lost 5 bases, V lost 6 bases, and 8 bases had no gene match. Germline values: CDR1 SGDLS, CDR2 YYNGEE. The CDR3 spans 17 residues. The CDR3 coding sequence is TGTGCCAGCAACCAGGCCGGGACTAGCGGGGGGGACAATGAGCAGTTCTTC. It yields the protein CASNQAGTSGGDNEQFF.

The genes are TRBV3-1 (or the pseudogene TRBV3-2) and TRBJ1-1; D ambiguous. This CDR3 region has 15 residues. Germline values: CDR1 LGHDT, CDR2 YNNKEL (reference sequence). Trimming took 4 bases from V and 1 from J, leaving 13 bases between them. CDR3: CASSPDGRENTEAFF. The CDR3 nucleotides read TGTGCCAGCAGCCCCGACGGGAGGGAGAACACTGAAGCTTTCTTT.

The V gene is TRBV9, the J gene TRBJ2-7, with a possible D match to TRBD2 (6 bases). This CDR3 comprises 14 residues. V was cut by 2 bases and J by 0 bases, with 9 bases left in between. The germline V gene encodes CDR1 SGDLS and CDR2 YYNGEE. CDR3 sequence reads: CASSVSGVSYEQYF. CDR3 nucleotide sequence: TGTGCCAGCAGCGTCTCGGGGGTCTCCTACGAGCAGTACTTC. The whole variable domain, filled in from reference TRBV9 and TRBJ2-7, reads DSGVTQTPKHLITATGQRVTLRCSPRSGDLSVYWYQQSLDQGLQFLIQYYNGEERAKGNILERFSAQQFPDLHSELNLSSLELGDSALYFCASSVSGVSYEQYFGPGTRLTVT.

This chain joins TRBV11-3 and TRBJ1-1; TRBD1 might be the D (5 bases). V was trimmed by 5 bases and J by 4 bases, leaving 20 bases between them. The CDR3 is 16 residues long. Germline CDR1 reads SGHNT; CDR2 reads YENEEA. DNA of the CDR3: TGTGCCAGCAGCCGCCAATTTATACGGGGGGGCACTGAAGCTTTCTTT. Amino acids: CASSRQFIRGGTEAFF. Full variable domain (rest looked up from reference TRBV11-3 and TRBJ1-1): EAGVVQSPRYKIIEKKQPVAFWCNPISGHNTLYWYLQNLGQGPELLIRYENEEAVDDSQLPKDRFSAERLKGVDSTLKIQPAELGDSAVYLCASSRQFIRGGTEAFFGQGTRLTVV.

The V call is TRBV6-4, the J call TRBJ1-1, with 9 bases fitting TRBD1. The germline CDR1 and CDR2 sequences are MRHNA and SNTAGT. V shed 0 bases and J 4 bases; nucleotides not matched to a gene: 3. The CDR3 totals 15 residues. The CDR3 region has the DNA TGTGCCAGCAGTGACTCCCCGGACAGGGGCACTGAAGCTTTCTTT. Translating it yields CASSDSPDRGTEAFF.

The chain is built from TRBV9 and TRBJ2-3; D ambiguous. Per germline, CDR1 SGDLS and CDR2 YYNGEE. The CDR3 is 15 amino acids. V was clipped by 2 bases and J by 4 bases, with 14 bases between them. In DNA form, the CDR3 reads TGTGCCAGCAGCGTCTTTGGAGAATTTGCAGATACGCAGTATTTT. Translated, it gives CASSVFGEFADTQYF. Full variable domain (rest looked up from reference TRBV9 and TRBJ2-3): DSGVTQTPKHLITATGQRVTLRCSPRSGDLSVYWYQQSLDQGLQFLIQYYNGEERAKGNILERFSAQQFPDLHSELNLSSLELGDSALYFCASSVFGEFADTQYFGPGTRLTVL.

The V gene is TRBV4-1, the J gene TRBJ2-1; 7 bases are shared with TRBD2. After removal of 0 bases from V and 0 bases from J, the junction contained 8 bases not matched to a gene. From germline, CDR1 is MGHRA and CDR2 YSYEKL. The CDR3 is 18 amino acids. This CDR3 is CASSQEPSGAYSYNEQFF. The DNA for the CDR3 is TGCGCCAGCAGCCAAGAGCCCAGCGGGGCCTACTCCTACAATGAGCAGTTCTTC.

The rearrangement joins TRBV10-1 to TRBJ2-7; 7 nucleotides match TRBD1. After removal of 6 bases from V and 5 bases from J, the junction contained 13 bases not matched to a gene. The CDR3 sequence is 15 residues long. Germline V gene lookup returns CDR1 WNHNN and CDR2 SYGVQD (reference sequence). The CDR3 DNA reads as TGCGCCAGCAGAAATTTGGGACAGAGTTTCGACGAGCAGTACTTC. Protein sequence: CASRNLGQSFDEQYF.

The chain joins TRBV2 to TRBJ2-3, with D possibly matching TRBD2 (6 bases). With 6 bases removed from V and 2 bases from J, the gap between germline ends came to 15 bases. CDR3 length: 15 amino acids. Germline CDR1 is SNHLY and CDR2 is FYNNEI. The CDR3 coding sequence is TGTGCCAGCAGGCGGGGAAACCCTGACACAGATACGCAGTATTTT. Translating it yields CASRRGNPDTDTQYF.

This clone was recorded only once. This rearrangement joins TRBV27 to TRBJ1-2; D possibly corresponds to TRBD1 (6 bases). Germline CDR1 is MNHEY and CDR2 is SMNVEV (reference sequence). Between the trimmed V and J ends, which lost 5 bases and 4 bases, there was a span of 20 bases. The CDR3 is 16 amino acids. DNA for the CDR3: TGTGCCAGCAGTCAGGCCCTCACAGGGAGATCCTATGGCTACACCTTC. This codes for CASSQALTGRSYGYTF.

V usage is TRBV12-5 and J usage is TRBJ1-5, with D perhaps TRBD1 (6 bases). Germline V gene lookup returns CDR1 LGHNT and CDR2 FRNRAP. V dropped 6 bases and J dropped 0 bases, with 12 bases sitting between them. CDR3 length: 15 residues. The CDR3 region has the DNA TGTGCTAGTGGCCACGGACAGTATAGCAATCAGCCCCAGCATTTT. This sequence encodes CASGHGQYSNQPQHF.

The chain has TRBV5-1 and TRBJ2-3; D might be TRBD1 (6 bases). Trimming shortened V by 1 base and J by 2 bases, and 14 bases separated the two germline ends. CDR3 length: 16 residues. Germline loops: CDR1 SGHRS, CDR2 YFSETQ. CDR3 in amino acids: CASSLRGQRNTDTQYF. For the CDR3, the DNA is TGCGCCAGCAGCTTGCGGGGACAACGGAACACAGATACGCAGTATTTT.

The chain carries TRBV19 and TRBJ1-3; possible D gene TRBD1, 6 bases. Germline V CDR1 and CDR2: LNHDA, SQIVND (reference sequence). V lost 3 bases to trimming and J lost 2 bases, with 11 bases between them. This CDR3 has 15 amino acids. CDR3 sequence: CASSMSAGAGNTIYF. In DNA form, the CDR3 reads TGTGCCAGTAGTATGTCCGCAGGGGCTGGAAACACCATATATTTT. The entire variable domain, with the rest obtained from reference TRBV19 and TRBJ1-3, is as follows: DGGITQSPKYLFRKEGQNVTLSCEQNLNHDAMYWYRQDPGQGLRLIYYSQIVNDFQKGDIAEGYSVSREKKESFPLTVTSAQKNPTAFYLCASSMSAGAGNTIYFGEGSWLTVV.

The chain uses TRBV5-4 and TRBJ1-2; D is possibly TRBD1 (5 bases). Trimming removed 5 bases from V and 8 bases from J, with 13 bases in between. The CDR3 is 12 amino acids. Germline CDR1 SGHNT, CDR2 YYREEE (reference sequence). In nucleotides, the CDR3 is TGTGCCAGCAGACTCTCCTCAGGGGGCTACACCTTC. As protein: CASRLSSGGYTF.

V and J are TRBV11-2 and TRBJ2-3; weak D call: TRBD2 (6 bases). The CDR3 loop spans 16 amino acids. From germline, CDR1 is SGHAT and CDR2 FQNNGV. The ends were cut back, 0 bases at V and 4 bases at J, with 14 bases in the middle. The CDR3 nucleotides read TGTGCCAGCAGCTTAGATCGGCAGGAGCGGGCAGATACGCAGTATTTT. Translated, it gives CASSLDRQERADTQYF. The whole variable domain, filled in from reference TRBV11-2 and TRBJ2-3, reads EAGVAQSPRYKIIEKRQSVAFWCNPISGHATLYWYQQILGQGPKLLIQFQNNGVVDDSQLPKDRFSAERLKGVDSTLKIQPAKLEDSAVYLCASSLDRQERADTQYFGPGTRLTVL.

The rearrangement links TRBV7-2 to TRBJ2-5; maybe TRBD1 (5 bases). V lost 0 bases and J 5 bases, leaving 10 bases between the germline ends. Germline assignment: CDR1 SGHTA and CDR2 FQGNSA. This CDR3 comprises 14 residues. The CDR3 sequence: CASSLAGPTETQYF. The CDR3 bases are TGTGCCAGCAGCTTAGCGGGGCCTACGGAGACCCAGTACTTC.

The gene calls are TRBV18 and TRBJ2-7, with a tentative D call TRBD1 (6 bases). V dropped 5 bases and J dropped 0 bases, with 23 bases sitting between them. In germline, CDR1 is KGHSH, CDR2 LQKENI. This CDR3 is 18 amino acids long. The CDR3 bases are TGTGCCAGCTCAACCGACAGGCTACAGGGACACAGCTCCTACGAGCAGTACGTC. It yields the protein CASSTDRLQGHSSYEQYV.

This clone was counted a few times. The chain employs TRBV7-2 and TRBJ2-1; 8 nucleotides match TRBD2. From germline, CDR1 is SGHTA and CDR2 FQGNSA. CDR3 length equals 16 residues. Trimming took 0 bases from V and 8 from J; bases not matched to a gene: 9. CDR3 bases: TGTGCCAGCAGCTTAGCCCACCGAGGACTAGCCTATGAGCAGTTCTTC. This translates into CASSLAHRGLAYEQFF.

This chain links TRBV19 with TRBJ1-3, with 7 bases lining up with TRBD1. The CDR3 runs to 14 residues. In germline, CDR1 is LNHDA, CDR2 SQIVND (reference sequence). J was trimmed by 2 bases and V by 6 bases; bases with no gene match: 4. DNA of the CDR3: TGTGCCAGTAGAACGACAGGGACTGGAAACACCATATATTTT. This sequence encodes CASRTTGTGNTIYF.

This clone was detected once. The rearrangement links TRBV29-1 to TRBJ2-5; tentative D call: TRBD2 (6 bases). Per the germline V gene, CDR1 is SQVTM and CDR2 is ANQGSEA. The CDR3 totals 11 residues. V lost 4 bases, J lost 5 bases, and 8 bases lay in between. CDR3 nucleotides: TGCAGCGTTGCAGGGAGGGAGACCCAGTACTTC. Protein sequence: CSVAGRETQYF. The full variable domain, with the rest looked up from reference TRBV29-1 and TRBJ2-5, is SAVISQKPSRDICQRGTSLTIQCQVDSQVTMMFWYRQQPGQSLTLIATANQGSEATYESGFVIDKFPISRPNLTFSTLTVSNMSPEDSSIYLCSVAGRETQYFGPGTRLLVL.

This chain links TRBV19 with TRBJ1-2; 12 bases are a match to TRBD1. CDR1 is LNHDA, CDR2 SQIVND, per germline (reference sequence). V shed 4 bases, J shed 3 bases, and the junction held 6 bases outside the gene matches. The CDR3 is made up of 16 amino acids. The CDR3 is CASSSGTGGADYGYTF. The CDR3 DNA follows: TGTGCCAGTAGTAGTGGGACAGGGGGCGCGGACTATGGCTACACCTTC.

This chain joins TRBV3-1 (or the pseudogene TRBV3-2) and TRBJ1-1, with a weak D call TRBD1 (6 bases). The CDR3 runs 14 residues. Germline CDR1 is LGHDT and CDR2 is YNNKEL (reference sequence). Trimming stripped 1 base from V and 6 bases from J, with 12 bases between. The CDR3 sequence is CASSQARGRAEAFF. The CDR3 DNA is TGTGCCAGCAGCCAAGCCAGGGGCCGGGCTGAAGCTTTCTTT.